Below, one TCR beta chain is given with its context. The sample originates from a study of cytomegalovirus exposure and HLA in healthy donors. The germline V and J ends were trimmed by 2 bases and 4 bases, with 12 bases remaining between them. This CDR3 spans 14 amino acids. The V gene's germline CDR1 is SEHNR and CDR2 FQNEAQ (reference sequence). The data were produced by immunoSEQ multiplex PCR, yet TCRdb's version contains in-frame clones alone and is incomplete. The sample holds 150,000 to 200,000 clones; approximately 89% are singletons and the top ten take approximately 10%. This chain links TRBV7-9 with TRBJ2-7, with D possibly TRBD1 on 6 matching bases. The sequence derives from a woman aged 18-35 years in good health and CMV-seropositive. Sequencing was carried out using PBMCs. CDR3 sequence: CASSLYAGEYEQYF. DNA for the CDR3: TGTGCCAGCAGCTTATATGCAGGGGAGTACGAGCAGTACTTC.